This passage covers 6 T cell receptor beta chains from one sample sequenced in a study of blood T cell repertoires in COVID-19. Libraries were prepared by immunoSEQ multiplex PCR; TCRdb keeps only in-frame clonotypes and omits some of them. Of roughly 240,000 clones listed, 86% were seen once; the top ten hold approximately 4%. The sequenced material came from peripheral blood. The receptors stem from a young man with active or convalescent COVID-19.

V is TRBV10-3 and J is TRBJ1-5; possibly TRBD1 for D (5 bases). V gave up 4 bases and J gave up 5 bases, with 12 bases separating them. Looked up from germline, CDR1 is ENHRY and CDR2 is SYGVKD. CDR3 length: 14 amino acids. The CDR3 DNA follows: TGTGCCATCAGTGCGGGAGGGGCCGATCAGCCCCAGCATTTT. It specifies CAISAGGADQPQHF.

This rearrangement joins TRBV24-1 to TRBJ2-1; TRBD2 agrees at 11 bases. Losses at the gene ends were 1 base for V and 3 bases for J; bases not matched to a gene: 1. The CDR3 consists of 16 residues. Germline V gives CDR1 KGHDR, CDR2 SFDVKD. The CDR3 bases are TGTGCCACCAGTGATTTTACTAGCGGGAGCTACAATGAGCAGTTCTTC. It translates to CATSDFTSGSYNEQFF.

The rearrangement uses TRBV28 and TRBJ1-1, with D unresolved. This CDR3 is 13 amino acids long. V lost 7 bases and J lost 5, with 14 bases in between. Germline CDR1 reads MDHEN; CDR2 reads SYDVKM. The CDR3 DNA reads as TGTGCCAGCAATCCCGCCCGGAGGACTGAAGCTTTCTTT. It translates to CASNPARRTEAFF.

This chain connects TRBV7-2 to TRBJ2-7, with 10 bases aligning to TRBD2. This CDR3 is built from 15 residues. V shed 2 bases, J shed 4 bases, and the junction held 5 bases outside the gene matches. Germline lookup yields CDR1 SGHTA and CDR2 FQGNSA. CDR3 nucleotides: TGTGCCAGCAGCTTATTCCGGACTAGCGGTTACGAGCAGTACTTC. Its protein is CASSLFRTSGYEQYF. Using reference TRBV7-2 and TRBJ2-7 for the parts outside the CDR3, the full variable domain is GAGVSQSPSNKVTEKGKDVELRCDPISGHTALYWYRQSLGQGLEFLIYFQGNSAPDKSGLPSDRFSAERTGGSVSTLTIQRTQQEDSAVYLCASSLFRTSGYEQYFGPGTRLTVT.

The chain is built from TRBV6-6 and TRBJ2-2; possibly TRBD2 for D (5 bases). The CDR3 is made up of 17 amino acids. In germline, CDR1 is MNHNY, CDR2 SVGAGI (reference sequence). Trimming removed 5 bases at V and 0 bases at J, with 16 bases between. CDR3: CASSRFSMRANTGELFF. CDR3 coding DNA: TGTGCCAGCAGTCGGTTTAGTATGAGGGCGAACACCGGGGAGCTGTTTTTT.

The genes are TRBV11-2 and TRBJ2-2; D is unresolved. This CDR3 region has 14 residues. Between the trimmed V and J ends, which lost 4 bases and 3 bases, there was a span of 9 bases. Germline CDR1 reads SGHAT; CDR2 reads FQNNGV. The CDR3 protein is CASSSPQYTGELFF. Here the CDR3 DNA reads TGTGCCAGCAGCTCACCGCAGTACACCGGGGAGCTGTTTTTT.